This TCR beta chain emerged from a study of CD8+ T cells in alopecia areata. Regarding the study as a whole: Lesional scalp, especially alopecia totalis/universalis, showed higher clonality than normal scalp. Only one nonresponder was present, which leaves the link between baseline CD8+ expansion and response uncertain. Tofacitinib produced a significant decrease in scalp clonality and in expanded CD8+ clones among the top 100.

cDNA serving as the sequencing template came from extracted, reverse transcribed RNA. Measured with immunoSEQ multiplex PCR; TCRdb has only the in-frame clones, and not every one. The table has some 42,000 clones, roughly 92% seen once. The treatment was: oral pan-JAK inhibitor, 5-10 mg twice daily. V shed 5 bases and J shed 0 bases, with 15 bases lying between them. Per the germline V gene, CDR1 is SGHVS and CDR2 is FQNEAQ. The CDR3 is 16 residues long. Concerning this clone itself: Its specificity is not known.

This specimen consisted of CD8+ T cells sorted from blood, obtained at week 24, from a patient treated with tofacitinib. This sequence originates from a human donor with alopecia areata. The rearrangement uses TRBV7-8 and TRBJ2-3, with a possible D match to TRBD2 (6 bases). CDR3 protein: CASSLVAGTSTDTQYF. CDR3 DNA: TGTGCCAGCAGCCTAGTGGCGGGAACTAGCACAGATACGCAGTATTTT.